A single sample gave rise to the 28 T cell receptor beta chains below, sequenced in a study of shared clonotypes between healthy human individuals. TCRdb's table, derived via immunoSEQ multiplex PCR, lists solely in-frame clones and lacks some. This table holds around 1,000,000 clones, about 80% found once. Material for sequencing was memory CD4+ T cells from PBMCs. Subset denoted: CD45RA-negative fraction. The receptors originated from a man younger than 35 in good health. Some clones in this sample may be carry-over from other donors' samples.

The chain employs TRBV30 and TRBJ1-4; D possibly corresponds to TRBD1 (6 bases). Per the germline V gene, CDR1 is GTSNPN and CDR2 is SVGIG (reference sequence). V shed 8 bases and J shed 2 bases, with 12 bases lying between them. There are 13 residues in the CDR3. CDR3 nucleotides: TGTGCCGGAATGACAGGCACTAATGAAAAACTGTTTTTT. Protein sequence: CAGMTGTNEKLFF.

V is TRBV29-1 and J is TRBJ2-7, with D possibly being TRBD2 (5 bases). This CDR3 spans 14 amino acids. The V end lost 5 bases, the J end lost 2 bases, and 16 bases lay between the germline ends. Germline V gene lookup returns CDR1 SQVTM and CDR2 ANQGSEA. CDR3 nucleotides: TGCAGCGTTCGGATTGCGGGCCAAACCTACGAGCAGTACTTC. Translation gives CSVRIAGQTYEQYF.

V is TRBV27 and J is TRBJ2-2; D gene uncertain. The CDR3 has 14 residues. CDR1 is MNHEY, CDR2 SMNVEV, per germline (reference sequence). V lost 3 bases to trimming and J lost 1 base, with 6 bases between them. CDR3 amino acids: CASSFWRNTGELFF. The DNA for the CDR3 is TGTGCCAGCAGTTTTTGGCGGAACACCGGGGAGCTGTTTTTT.

This clone was recorded only once. The chain recombines TRBV30 with TRBJ2-4; D is perhaps TRBD1 (6 bases). Trimming left V 3 bases short and J 9 bases short, with 21 bases between. Germline assignment: CDR1 GTSNPN and CDR2 SVGIG (reference sequence). This CDR3 contains 15 residues. In DNA form, the CDR3 reads TGTGCCTGGAGCGCCGGGACACTTCGAAGGCCCATTCAGTACTTC. As protein: CAWSAGTLRRPIQYF.

This chain connects TRBV30 to TRBJ1-2; unclear D gene. The CDR3 consists of 13 residues. V dropped 0 bases and J dropped 8 bases, with 13 bases sitting between them. Germline V lookup: CDR1 GTSNPN, CDR2 SVGIG (reference sequence). CDR3 sequence reads: CAWSVQVGNGYTF. CDR3 nucleotides: TGTGCCTGGAGTGTACAAGTCGGAAACGGCTACACCTTC.

This sequence joins TRBV5-1 and TRBJ2-3, with TRBD1 as a possible D gene (5 bases). The ends were cut back, 0 bases at V and 2 bases at J, with 13 bases in the middle. This CDR3 is built from 16 residues. The germline V gene encodes CDR1 SGHRS and CDR2 YFSETQ. In DNA form, the CDR3 reads TGCGCCAGCAGCTTGGCCTCAGGGAAGAACACAGATACGCAGTATTTT. Translation gives CASSLASGKNTDTQYF.

V is TRBV5-1 and J is TRBJ2-2; perhaps D is TRBD1 or TRBD2 (5 bases each). Germline CDR1 reads SGHRS; CDR2 reads YFSETQ. The CDR3 extends over 15 amino acids. V was clipped by 4 bases and J by 6 bases, with 16 bases between them. The CDR3 DNA follows: TGCGCCAGCAGCCGGCCAGCCGAGGGGTCCGGGGAGCTGTTTTTT. It codes for CASSRPAEGSGELFF. Together with reference TRBV5-1 and TRBJ2-2, the CDR3 gives the full variable domain: KAGVTQTPRYLIKTRGQQVTLSCSPISGHRSVSWYQQTPGQGLQFLFEYFSETQRNKGNFPGRFSGRQFSNSRSEMNVSTLELGDSALYLCASSRPAEGSGELFFGEGSRLTVL.

This clone was counted at least ten times. The CDR3 DNA follows: TGTGCCAGCAGCTTGGTGGGACAGGGGGACTATGGCTACACCTTC. Translation gives CASSLVGQGDYGYTF. V gene TRBV5-4 combines with J gene TRBJ1-2; 11 positions match TRBD1. CDR1 and CDR2 from the germline V gene are SGHNT and YYREEE (reference sequence). This CDR3 region has 15 residues. V trimming: 0 bases; J trimming: 3 bases; junction bases outside the gene matches: 1.

A remark on this clone: The same CDR3 is also encoded by other DNA sequences in this sample. This chain links TRBV5-1 with TRBJ2-5, with TRBD1 matching 7 bases. The CDR3 spans 14 residues. CDR1 SGHRS and CDR2 YFSETQ come from the germline V gene. Germline trimming cut 0 bases from V and 2 bases from J; bases unmatched to any gene: 1. The CDR3: CASSLGQGQETQYF. The CDR3 DNA follows: TGCGCCAGCAGCTTGGGACAGGGTCAAGAGACCCAGTACTTC. The variable domain in full, with the rest retrieved from reference TRBV5-1 and TRBJ2-5, is KAGVTQTPRYLIKTRGQQVTLSCSPISGHRSVSWYQQTPGQGLQFLFEYFSETQRNKGNFPGRFSGRQFSNSRSEMNVSTLELGDSALYLCASSLGQGQETQYFGPGTRLLVL.

The chain uses TRBV15 and TRBJ2-7; 9 positions match TRBD1. The CDR3 is made up of 14 amino acids. Trimming took 5 bases from V and 1 from J; bases not matched to a gene: 3. Germline-derived CDR1 and CDR2 are LNHNV and YYDKDF (reference sequence). The DNA for the CDR3 is TGTGCCACCAGCTGGGACAGGGTTTCCTACGAGCAGTACTTC. Its protein product is CATSWDRVSYEQYF.

Remarks on this clone: Other DNA variants within this sample encode the same CDR3. The CDR3 reads CSVEGRGRNYGYTF. In DNA form, the CDR3 reads TGCAGCGTTGAAGGTCGCGGCCGTAACTATGGCTACACCTTC. The genes are TRBV29-1 and TRBJ1-2, with D unresolved. The V end was cut by 1 base, the J end by 1 base, with 10 bases between. This CDR3 has 14 residues. Germline-derived CDR1 and CDR2 are SQVTM and ANQGSEA. The variable domain in full, completed from reference TRBV29-1 and TRBJ1-2, reads SAVISQKPSRDICQRGTSLTIQCQVDSQVTMMFWYRQQPGQSLTLIATANQGSEATYESGFVIDKFPISRPNLTFSTLTVSNMSPEDSSIYLCSVEGRGRNYGYTFGSGTRLTVV.

The rearrangement joins TRBV7-2 to TRBJ2-1; D gene uncertain. The germline V and J ends were trimmed by 4 bases and 2 bases, with 15 bases remaining between them. The germline gives CDR1 SGHTA, CDR2 FQGNSA. The CDR3 loop spans 16 amino acids. The CDR3: CASSWTPGLPYNEQFF. The CDR3 nucleotides are TGTGCCAGCAGCTGGACCCCCGGGCTCCCCTACAATGAGCAGTTCTTC.

This clone appeared once. This chain links TRBV28 with TRBJ1-2, with a tentative D call TRBD1 (5 bases). V was shortened by 10 bases and J by 4 bases, with 16 bases between the two germline ends. This CDR3 is built from 13 residues. Germline CDR1 MDHEN, CDR2 SYDVKM. For the CDR3, the DNA is TGTGCCACCGCCCTCCGGGGCGCCTATGGCTACACCTTC. Protein product: CATALRGAYGYTF.

In this sample, this clone turned up many times. This CDR3 is also generated by other DNA sequences in the sample. The DNA for the CDR3 is TGTGCCAGCAGCAAAGACGCAGCGGGAGCGGAAGAGCAGTACTTC. It encodes CASSKDAAGAEEQYF. The V and J genes are TRBV21-1 and TRBJ2-7; TRBD2, as called in the table, went unchecked against the DNA. TRBV21-1 is annotated as a pseudogene. CDR3 length: 15 residues.

The CDR3 loop reads CASNQGTAPGYF. For the CDR3, the DNA is TGTGCCAGCAATCAAGGGACAGCCCCTGGGTACTTC. The V and J genes are TRBV2 and TRBJ2-4, with TRBD1 identical over 7 bases. This CDR3 comprises 12 residues. With 7 bases clipped from V and 15 bases from J, the junction kept 12 bases outside the gene matches. Per the germline V gene, CDR1 is SNHLY and CDR2 is FYNNEI.

This clone was recorded only once. This chain links TRBV28 with TRBJ1-2, with D unresolved. The CDR3 has 15 residues. The V gene lost 4 bases and the J gene lost 7 bases, with 19 bases spanning the gap. CDR1 and CDR2 (germline): MDHEN, SYDVKM. CDR3 nucleotides: TGTGCCAGCAGTTCGGACTTGTGGGGAACATTTGGCTACACCTTC. Protein product: CASSSDLWGTFGYTF.

This chain connects TRBV30 to TRBJ1-2; 8 nucleotides match TRBD1. This CDR3 is 14 amino acids long. Germline trimming cut 5 bases from V and 6 bases from J; bases unmatched to any gene: 11. Germline CDR1 reads GTSNPN; CDR2 reads SVGIG (reference sequence). Here the CDR3 reads CAWVGLGQGDGYTF. The CDR3 DNA reads TGTGCCTGGGTGGGACTCGGACAGGGAGATGGCTACACCTTC.

The rearrangement joins TRBV27 to TRBJ1-5; D may be TRBD1 (6 bases). The germline V gene encodes CDR1 MNHEY and CDR2 SMNVEV (reference sequence). V was pared by 6 bases and J by 7 bases, with 16 bases between. This CDR3 region has 14 residues. For the CDR3, the DNA is TGTGCCAGCAGCCCCACAGGGTTTGGGCAGCCCCAGCATTTT. This codes for CASSPTGFGQPQHF.

The chain carries TRBV11-3 and TRBJ2-7; D might be TRBD2 (5 bases). CDR3 size: 15 residues. V gave up 3 bases and J gave up 1 base, with 13 bases separating them. Germline V lookup: CDR1 SGHNT, CDR2 YENEEA. The CDR3 loop reads CASSLTTGGSYEQYF. In DNA, the CDR3 is TGTGCCAGCAGCTTGACCACTGGAGGTTCCTACGAGCAGTACTTC.

For this clone: Its ends do not fully match the called genes, so a read error is possible. The chain uses TRBV7-3 and TRBJ1-5, with a possible D match to TRBD1 (6 bases). The germline V gene has CDR1 SGHTA and CDR2 FQGTGA. The CDR3 contains 14 residues. CDR3 sequence reads: CASSPTGSGQPQHF. CDR3 DNA: TGCGCCAGCAGCCCCACAGGGTCGGGTCAGCCCCAGCATTTT.

The chain joins TRBV6-1 to TRBJ2-5; tentatively, D is TRBD1 or TRBD2 (5 bases each). Germline CDR1 and CDR2: MNHNS and SASEGT. The length of the CDR3 is 14 residues. The V gene lost 7 bases and the J gene lost 13 bases, with 25 bases spanning the gap. The CDR3 DNA reads as TGTGCCAGCAACATCAATCCCACTAGGGGAAGGTTGTACTTC. Translating gives CASNINPTRGRLYF.

The gene calls are TRBV5-1 and TRBJ2-1; no firm D call. The V end was cut by 4 bases, the J end by 7 bases, with 15 bases between. Germline V gives CDR1 SGHRS, CDR2 YFSETQ. The CDR3 runs 14 residues. CDR3 bases: TGCGCCAGCAGCGCGGAACAATCGGGTAATGAGCAGTTCTTC. Residues: CASSAEQSGNEQFF. The whole variable domain, filled in from reference TRBV5-1 and TRBJ2-1, reads KAGVTQTPRYLIKTRGQQVTLSCSPISGHRSVSWYQQTPGQGLQFLFEYFSETQRNKGNFPGRFSGRQFSNSRSEMNVSTLELGDSALYLCASSAEQSGNEQFFGPGTRLTVL.

This chain uses TRBV18 with TRBJ2-1; tentative D call: TRBD2 (5 bases). The CDR3 contains 14 residues. From germline, CDR1 is KGHSH and CDR2 LQKENI. Deletions cut 3 bases from V and 3 bases from J, with 9 bases between. The CDR3 loop reads CASSPTRDYNEQFF. CDR3 DNA sequence: TGTGCCAGCTCACCGACTCGGGACTACAATGAGCAGTTCTTC.

This chain connects TRBV6-5 to TRBJ1-5; D possibly corresponds to TRBD1 (6 bases). The CDR3 spans 14 residues. Germline V CDR1 and CDR2: MNHEY, SVGAGI. Trimming shortened V by 6 bases and J by 4 bases, and 13 bases separated the two germline ends. In nucleotides, the CDR3 is TGTGCCAGCAGGGCCGGACAGCTAAATCAGCCCCAGCATTTT. Amino acid sequence: CASRAGQLNQPQHF.

V is TRBV4-3 and J is TRBJ1-5; D unresolved. Looked up from germline, CDR1 is LGHNA and CDR2 is YSLEER. Trimming removed 0 bases at V and 0 bases at J, with 15 bases between. This CDR3 contains 18 residues. The CDR3 DNA reads TGCGCCAGCAGCCAAGAGTGGGCCGAATTAAATAGCAATCAGCCCCAGCATTTT. Translation: CASSQEWAELNSNQPQHF.

The chain uses TRBV7-2 and TRBJ1-4; D is unresolved. The germline V and J ends were trimmed by 1 base and 5 bases, with 17 bases remaining between them. Germline lookup yields CDR1 SGHTA and CDR2 FQGNSA. There are 17 residues in the CDR3. CDR3 sequence: CASSLGAGGWSNEKLFF. Here the CDR3 DNA reads TGTGCCAGCAGCTTAGGGGCGGGTGGATGGTCGAATGAAAAACTGTTTTTT.

CDR3 nucleotide sequence: TGTGCCAGCAGTGGACTAGCGGGACAAGAGACCCAGTACTTC. Translating gives CASSGLAGQETQYF. This chain connects TRBV2 to TRBJ2-5; 11 bases agree with TRBD2. Losses at the gene ends were 4 bases for V and 2 bases for J; bases not matched to a gene: 0. Germline loops: CDR1 SNHLY, CDR2 FYNNEI. The CDR3 covers 14 residues.

This chain uses TRBV4-2 with TRBJ1-2; D not certain. The ends were cut back, 1 base at V and 1 base at J, with 16 bases in the middle. CDR1 and CDR2 from the germline V gene are LGHNA and YNFKEQ. The CDR3 has 17 amino acids. The CDR3 nucleotides read TGTGCCAGCAGCCAAGCGGGCCTAAACTACATTAACTATGGCTACACCTTC. This gives the protein CASSQAGLNYINYGYTF.